These 20 T cell receptor beta chains came from one sample sequenced in a study of T cells in Graves' hyperthyroidism and ophthalmopathy (dated by TCRdb to between 2018 and 2020). Preparation of the library involved multiplex PCR. TCRdb shows the sequencer as Illumina HiSeq 2000. The TCR beta CDR3 regions were amplified from the RNA transcripts. For the first round of RT-PCR on the TCR CDR3, the HTBI primer set was used together with the Qiagen OneStep RT-PCR kit. The public reads were reanalyzed by TCRdb: fastp trimming at Q25, MiXCR alignment, in-frame beta chains only. CDR3 protein sequences are deduplicated, and each keeps its most common genes and DNA. In all, the sample holds about 180,000 distinct CDR3 sequences, and approximately 17% of those were seen once. The ten largest make up roughly 30% of the sample. Specimen: blood. The source is a woman in her fifties or sixties with Graves' hyperthyroidism.

This clonotype was observed many times. The chain is built from TRBV6-1 and TRBJ1-4, with D possibly TRBD1 on 6 matching bases. V lost 10 bases and J lost 7, with 16 bases in between. The CDR3 contains 13 residues. Germline CDR1 is MNHNS and CDR2 is SASEGT. The CDR3 region has the DNA TGTGCCACCTCCGTAGACAGGAGTGAAAAACTGTTTTTT. Its translation: CATSVDRSEKLFF.

Ten or more counts support this clonotype. The chain combines TRBV7-8 with TRBJ2-1; 10 bases align to TRBD2. Germline CDR1 reads SGHVS; CDR2 reads FQNEAQ. CDR3 length: 15 amino acids. V dropped 7 bases and J dropped 7; count of bases not matched to a gene: 10. The CDR3 DNA reads as TGTGCCAGCACCCTAGGGGCTAGCGGGGGAAATGAGCAGTTCTTC. It codes for CASTLGASGGNEQFF.

The CDR3, as DNA: TGTGCCAGCAGCTTAGCGACAGGATTGGAGCTGTTTTTT. This codes for CASSLATGLELFF. This chain joins TRBV7-9 and TRBJ2-2; D may be TRBD1 (6 bases). The CDR3 extends over 13 amino acids. The germline CDR1 and CDR2 sequences are SEHNR and FQNEAQ (reference sequence). The ends were cut back, 0 bases at V and 10 bases at J, with 9 bases in the middle.

The CDR3 sequence: CASSIGSGGSSGNTIYF. The CDR3 DNA is TGTGCCAGTAGTATAGGTTCAGGGGGCAGCTCTGGAAACACCATATATTTT. The chain employs TRBV19 and TRBJ1-3; 8 positions match TRBD1. Germline CDR1 reads LNHDA; CDR2 reads SQIVND (reference sequence). The CDR3 extends over 17 amino acids. The V segment lost 1 base and the J segment 0 bases; nucleotides outside the gene matches: 5.

This clonotype was counted at least ten times. The genes are TRBV11-2 and TRBJ1-2, with no clear D. This CDR3 is built from 15 residues. V lost 5 bases, J lost 5 bases, and 18 bases lay in between. Germline V lookup: CDR1 SGHAT, CDR2 FQNNGV. The CDR3 protein is CASSPGPSLSYGYTF. The CDR3, as DNA: TGTGCCAGCAGCCCAGGACCCTCTTTATCGTATGGCTACACCTTC.

The chain is built from TRBV20-1 and TRBJ2-5; D unresolved. Per the germline V gene, CDR1 is DFQATT and CDR2 is SNEGSKA (reference sequence). The CDR3 length is 11 residues. V was trimmed by 5 bases and J by 5 bases, leaving 9 bases between them. CDR3 region: CSARARETQYF. The CDR3 DNA is TGCAGTGCTCGAGCACGGGAGACCCAGTACTTC.

This clonotype showed up just a few times. The genes are TRBV7-2 and TRBJ1-2; D ambiguous. CDR3 length: 15 amino acids. The germline V gene has CDR1 SGHTA and CDR2 FQGNSA. V was cut by 1 base and J by 4 bases, with 13 bases left in between. CDR3 DNA: TGTGCCAGCAGCTTAGAACCGGGTGGTAGCTATGGCTACACCTTC. Translating gives CASSLEPGGSYGYTF.

This clonotype has a count of ten or more. V is TRBV20-1 and J is TRBJ2-2; D remains unclear. Germline lookup yields CDR1 DFQATT and CDR2 SNEGSKA (reference sequence). This CDR3 region has 10 residues. V lost 4 bases to trimming and J lost 8 bases, with 5 bases between them. Here the CDR3 DNA reads TGCAGTGCTATGAAGGGGGAGCTGTTTTTT. As protein: CSAMKGELFF.

The chain combines TRBV20-1 with TRBJ2-2; D uncertain. This CDR3 region has 9 residues. Per germline, CDR1 DFQATT and CDR2 SNEGSKA (reference sequence). V was trimmed by 7 bases and J by 5 bases, leaving 2 bases between them. The CDR3 nucleotides are TGCAGTGGGACCGGGGAGCTGTTTTTT. As protein: CSGTGELFF.

The chain carries TRBV19 and TRBJ1-5; D might be TRBD1 (5 bases). Trimming removed 4 bases from V and 6 bases from J, with 10 bases in between. The CDR3 is 13 residues long. CDR1 is LNHDA, CDR2 SQIVND, per germline (reference sequence). CDR3 DNA: TGTGCCAGTAGTAGATGGGGGGTTCAGCCCCAGCATTTT. Amino acid sequence: CASSRWGVQPQHF.

This clonotype was recorded many times. This rearrangement joins TRBV12-3 or TRBV12-4 to TRBJ2-3, with 7 positions matching TRBD1. This CDR3 comprises 16 residues. The junction had 7 bases not matched to a gene; V was cut back by 3 bases and J by 1 base. The CDR3: CASSFPGQRGTDTQYF. The CDR3 bases are TGTGCCAGCAGTTTTCCGGGACAGCGAGGCACAGATACGCAGTATTTT.

This clonotype has a count of ten or more. The J gene is TRBJ2-5, the V gene TRBV7-9; 7 nucleotides align to TRBD2. V lost 9 bases to trimming and J lost 1 base; unmatched junction nucleotides: 11. The CDR3 consists of 15 residues. Germline CDR1 reads SEHNR; CDR2 reads FQNEAQ (reference sequence). The CDR3 protein is CASQAAGTIQETQYF. For the CDR3, the DNA is TGTGCCAGTCAAGCTGCCGGGACTATCCAAGAGACCCAGTACTTC.

This clonotype has ten or more counts. The chain combines TRBV29-1 with TRBJ2-1; TRBD1 matches at 10 bases. CDR3 length equals 15 residues. The germline V gene encodes CDR1 SQVTM and CDR2 ANQGSEA. J lost 8 bases, V lost 6 bases, and 13 bases had no gene match. CDR3 DNA sequence: TGCAGCGTCGTTGGGGACAGGGGATCGCGGGATGAGCAGTTCTTC. It specifies CSVVGDRGSRDEQFF.

This clonotype was detected many times. The CDR3 coding sequence is TGTGCCAGCAGCTCCGGACGGACCGGCCGCGGGGGAAAAGACGAGCAGTACTTC. Translating it yields CASSSGRTGRGGKDEQYF. The V gene is TRBV11-3, the J gene TRBJ2-7; TRBD2 matches at 7 bases. CDR3 length equals 18 residues. Germline V gene data show CDR1 as SGHNT and CDR2 as YENEEA. The V segment lost 4 bases and the J segment 5 bases; nucleotides outside the gene matches: 20.

This clonotype was recorded many times. The V gene is TRBV12-3 or TRBV12-4, the J gene TRBJ2-5; no clear D. The CDR3 length is 12 residues. Trimming pared 8 bases from V and 7 bases from J, leaving 14 bases between. The CDR3 DNA sequence: TGTGCCAGCGGTTCTGTTGATGGGACCCAGTACTTC. Amino acid sequence: CASGSVDGTQYF.

This clonotype was observed many times. The chain uses TRBV5-8 and TRBJ2-1, with 7 bases identical to TRBD1. The germline V gene encodes CDR1 SGHTS and CDR2 YDEGEE. Trimming took 2 bases from V and 3 from J; bases not matched to a gene: 2. The CDR3 length is 14 residues. The CDR3 DNA reads TGTGCCAGCAGCTTCAACAGGGGCTACAATGAGCAGTTCTTC. This encodes CASSFNRGYNEQFF.

This clonotype was detected ten times or more. The chain links TRBV10-2 to TRBJ2-4, with 7 nucleotides matching TRBD2. The trim removed 8 bases at V and 0 bases at J, leaving 10 bases unmatched. Germline lookup yields CDR1 WSHSY and CDR2 SAAADI. CDR3 length: 16 amino acids. CDR3 bases: TGCGCCAGCGGACAAACGGGACTATTAGCCAAAAACATTCAGTACTTC. Protein: CASGQTGLLAKNIQYF.

This clonotype has a count of ten or more. V is TRBV7-6 and J is TRBJ1-1; the D is unclear. V was pared by 1 base and J by 1 base, with 13 bases between. Per germline, CDR1 SGHVS and CDR2 FNYEAQ. The CDR3 runs 16 residues. The CDR3 DNA follows: TGTGCCAGCAGCTTAGACGGTGGTCCCCCGAACACTGAAGCTTTCTTT. It is translated as CASSLDGGPPNTEAFF. The complete variable domain, with remaining parts taken from reference TRBV7-6 and TRBJ1-1, reads GAGVSQSPRYKVTKRGQDVALRCDPISGHVSLYWYRQALGQGPEFLTYFNYEAQQDKSGLPNDRFSAERPEGSISTLTIQRTEQRDSAMYRCASSLDGGPPNTEAFFGQGTRLTVV.

This clonotype was counted ten times or more. The chain carries TRBV18 and TRBJ1-2, with D perhaps matching TRBD1 (5 bases). CDR1 is KGHSH, CDR2 LQKENI, per germline. The CDR3 sequence is 16 residues long. Trimming removed 5 bases from V and 1 base from J, with 17 bases in between. This CDR3 is CASSYASGTYNYGYTF. Written as DNA, the CDR3 is TGTGCCAGCTCATACGCCTCGGGGACCTATAACTATGGCTACACCTTC.

This clonotype was found many times. This chain joins TRBV19 and TRBJ2-1; D is ambiguous. CDR1 and CDR2 from the germline V gene are LNHDA and SQIVND (reference sequence). V lost 4 bases, J lost 11 bases, and 12 bases lay in between. The CDR3 is 12 residues long. CDR3 region: CASSTTARKQFF. The DNA for the CDR3 is TGTGCCAGTAGTACCACAGCGAGGAAGCAGTTCTTC. Full variable domain (missing parts from reference TRBV19 and TRBJ2-1): DGGITQSPKYLFRKEGQNVTLSCEQNLNHDAMYWYRQDPGQGLRLIYYSQIVNDFQKGDIAEGYSVSREKKESFPLTVTSAQKNPTAFYLCASSTTARKQFFGPGTRLTVL.